A selection of T cell receptor beta chains follows, all from one sample in a study of identical twins. TCRdb analysed the 5' RACE reads with MiXCR anew, one entry per CDR3 protein. This table holds about 260,000 distinct CDR3 sequences, about 7.3% found once. These sequences were also reported in another study, on yellow fever vaccine responses in identical twins.

Sequenced input: memory (CD45RO+) T cells sorted from blood. Receptors originate from a woman between 18 and 29 years old in good health. CDR3s include the opening cysteine and the closing phenylalanine or tryptophan. A D gene is named only where the DNA matches it firmly. Rows may omit the clone size; those that give it use once, few, many or a size class.

j_call v_call clone_size d_call cdr3_nt cdr3_aa
TRBJ2-7 TRBV12-3/TRBV12-4 many - TGTGCCAGCAGTTTAAAATCCCAGCGGTACTCCTACGAGCAGTACTTC CASSLKSQRYSYEQYF
TRBJ1-6 TRBV10-3 many TRBD1 TGTGCCATCAGTGAGGGGACAGCGAATAATTCACCCCTCCACTTT CAISEGTANNSPLHF
TRBJ2-3 TRBV12-3/TRBV12-4 many TRBD2 TGTGCCAGCAGTTCTCGGACTAGCGGGAGGGGGGATACGCAGTATTTT CASSSRTSGRGDTQYF
TRBJ2-1 TRBV11-2 - - TGTGCCAGCAGCTTTGCGGGACCGAAGCAGTTCTTC CASSFAGPKQFF
TRBJ2-2 TRBV20-1 few TRBD2 TGCAGTGCTCGGGGACTAGCGGACTCTTACACCGGGGAGCTGTTTTTT CSARGLADSYTGELFF
TRBJ1-5 TRBV25-1 - - TGTGCCAGAGGGAGTAGCAATCAGCCCCAGCATTTT CARGSSNQPQHF
TRBJ2-2 TRBV5-1 many TRBD2 TGCGCCAGCAGCTTGGCCCGGACTAGCGCCTCATCGAACACCGGGGAGCTGTTTTTT CASSLARTSASSNTGELFF
TRBJ1-4 TRBV29-1 few - TGCAGCGTTGTGTTTGGGGCAAGTAATGAAAAACTGTTTTTT CSVVFGASNEKLFF
TRBJ2-2 TRBV28 few - TGTGCCAGCAGTTTAGAAACGAACACCGGGGAGCTGTTTTTT CASSLETNTGELFF
TRBJ2-3 TRBV27 - TRBD2 TGTGCCAGCCCAATAGGCCACGGGAGGGCCTACGATACGCAGTATTTT CASPIGHGRAYDTQYF
TRBJ2-1 TRBV20-1 many TRBD2 TGCAGTGCACCCCAGACTAGCGGCGGACACTATGAGCAGTTCTTC CSAPQTSGGHYEQFF
TRBJ1-1 TRBV12-5 many - TGTGCTAGTGGTTTGGGACAGAACACTGAAGCTTTCTTT CASGLGQNTEAFF
TRBJ2-1 TRBV24-1 many - TGTGCCACCAGTGACCCCAGGGGAGATCTAAGGAATGAGCAGTTCTTC CATSDPRGDLRNEQFF
TRBJ1-2 TRBV28 few - TGTGCCAGCAGTTTTAAGGGCCCCTATGGCTACACCTTC CASSFKGPYGYTF
TRBJ2-3 TRBV4-2 - TRBD2 TGTGCCAGCAGTAGAGCGGGGGTGGGAGATACGCAGTATTTT CASSRAGVGDTQYF
TRBJ2-1 TRBV6-5 many TRBD2 TGTGCCAGCAGTTACTCGACTAGCGGGATGGCTGAGCAGTTCTTC CASSYSTSGMAEQFF
TRBJ2-4 TRBV6-5 - - TGTGCCAGCAGTTACGGGGACTCCCTTGCCAAAAACATTCAGTACTTC CASSYGDSLAKNIQYF
TRBJ2-1 TRBV25-1 many TRBD2 TGTGCCAGCAGTGAAACCCGCGGGGGGGCGTCCGGGGCCAATGAGCAGTTCTTC CASSETRGGASGANEQFF
TRBJ2-2 TRBV6-1 few TRBD2 TGTGCCAGCAGGGGACTAGCGGGGGCTACGTACACCGGGGAGCTGTTTTTT CASRGLAGATYTGELFF
TRBJ2-7 TRBV7-9 - - TGTGCCAGCAGCTTGGGGGACGGAGCCTACGAGCAGTACTTC CASSLGDGAYEQYF
TRBJ1-1 TRBV4-1 - TRBD1 TGCGCCAGCAGCCTAATTAAGACAGGGACGAACACTGAAGCTTTCTTT CASSLIKTGTNTEAFF
TRBJ2-7 TRBV5-1 - TRBD2 TGCGCCAGCAGCCCATCTAGCGGGAGCTCCTACGAGCAGTACTTC CASSPSSGSSYEQYF
TRBJ2-5 TRBV20-1 - TRBD2 TGCAGTGCTAGGCTAGCGGGGCAAGAGACCCAGTACTTC CSARLAGQETQYF
TRBJ2-1 TRBV3-1 few TRBD2 TGTGCCAGCAGCCAGACCTGGGGTAGCGGGAGCGATGAGCAGTTCTTC CASSQTWGSGSDEQFF